The 10 T cell receptor beta chains presented below share a single source sample, sequenced in a study of T cell changes during pregnancy in multiple sclerosis. Assay: immunoSEQ multiplex PCR; the TCRdb copy retains only in-frame clones and omits some. The sample shows tens of thousands of clones, approximately 90% of them seen only once. Sample: CD4+ T cells from peripheral blood mononuclear cells, taken in the second trimester of pregnancy. These receptors came from a female donor with multiple sclerosis, enrolled in a pregnancy study.

V gene TRBV11-1 combines with J gene TRBJ2-2, with D hard to call. Germline lookup yields CDR1 SGHAT and CDR2 FQDESV (reference sequence). V dropped 1 base and J dropped 2 bases, with 8 bases sitting between them. This CDR3 spans 15 amino acids. DNA for the CDR3: TGTGCCAGCAGCTTAGGGGCCCCCAACACCGGGGAGCTGTTTTTT. This sequence encodes CASSLGAPNTGELFF.

This clone was observed once. J is TRBJ1-5 and V is TRBV19, with 7 bases fitting TRBD1. V was clipped by 2 bases and J by 6 bases; unmatched bases: 10. CDR1 is LNHDA, CDR2 SQIVND, per germline (reference sequence). The CDR3 is 16 amino acids. CDR3 sequence (DNA): TGTGCCAGTAGTATAACCGGCGGGACAGTGCGTCAGCCCCAGCATTTT. Amino acid sequence: CASSITGGTVRQPQHF.

The chain couples TRBV19 to TRBJ2-7; TRBD2 is a possible D gene (6 bases). The germline V and J ends were trimmed by 3 bases and 7 bases, with 19 bases remaining between them. The CDR3 loop spans 15 amino acids. Germline V gene sequence: CDR1 LNHDA, CDR2 SQIVND (reference sequence). The CDR3, as DNA: TGTGCCAGTAGTATCATCGCGGGGCTTGGGGGAGAGCAGTACTTC. Its translation is CASSIIAGLGGEQYF.

The chain is built from TRBV6-1 and TRBJ2-5; 8 bases fit TRBD1. Unmatched junction bases numbered 7, after V lost 6 bases and J lost 1 base. Germline values: CDR1 MNHNS, CDR2 SASEGT. The CDR3 contains 15 residues. In nucleotides, the CDR3 is TGTGCCAGCAGGGACGGACAGGGCGGCCAAGAGACCCAGTACTTC. Residues: CASRDGQGGQETQYF.

The chain carries TRBV6-5 and TRBJ2-3; D gene ambiguous. CDR1 is MNHEY, CDR2 SVGAGI, per germline. There are 13 residues in the CDR3. Trimming removed 6 bases at V and 0 bases at J, with 7 bases between. CDR3 bases: TGTGCCAGCAGCGGTCATAGCACAGATACGCAGTATTTT. This encodes CASSGHSTDTQYF.

This clone was picked up one time. Germline and junction disagree at one end, which may indicate a read error. The V call is TRBV5-5, the J call TRBJ2-7; 8 nucleotides align to TRBD1. Looked up from germline, CDR1 is SGHKS and CDR2 is YYEKEE (reference sequence). The CDR3 sequence is 18 residues long. The CDR3: CASSLGYGTGRGTYEQYF. The DNA of the CDR3 is TGTGCCAGCAGTTTGGGGTACGGGACAGGACGTGGAACCTACGAGCAGTACTTC. The whole variable domain, filled in from reference TRBV5-5 and TRBJ2-7, reads DAGVTQSPTHLIKTRGQQVTLRCSPISGHKSVSWYQQVLGQGPQFIFQYYEKEERGRGNFPDRFSARQFPNYSSELNVNALLLGDSALYLCASSLGYGTGRGTYEQYFGPGTRLTVT.

The chain joins TRBV7-3 to TRBJ2-2, with TRBD1 matching over 9 bases. V dropped 2 bases and J dropped 6; count of bases not matched to a gene: 7. Per the germline V gene, CDR1 is SGHTA and CDR2 is FQGTGA. The CDR3 totals 16 residues. The CDR3 region is CASSLVNRGQPGELFF. In DNA, the CDR3 is TGTGCCAGCAGCTTAGTTAACAGGGGGCAGCCCGGGGAGCTGTTTTTT.

The DNA for the CDR3 is TGTGCCAGCAGCCCGGGAAGGGCGGACTATGGCTACACCTTC. It encodes CASSPGRADYGYTF. V gene TRBV27 combines with J gene TRBJ1-2; D is ambiguous. The germline CDR1 and CDR2 sequences are MNHEY and SMNVEV (reference sequence). Trimming took off 6 bases at V and 3 bases at J, with 14 bases between the two ends. This CDR3 spans 14 amino acids.

This chain links TRBV7-8 with TRBJ1-2, with a tentative D call TRBD1 (5 bases). Germline V gives CDR1 SGHVS, CDR2 FQNEAQ. CDR3 size: 13 residues. The V end was cut by 1 base, the J end by 4 bases, with 7 bases between. CDR3 nucleotide sequence: TGTGCCAGCAGCTTAGGACAGATCTATGGCTACACCTTC. Protein sequence: CASSLGQIYGYTF.

V usage is TRBV5-1 and J usage is TRBJ2-3; 8 nucleotides agree with TRBD2. The trim removed 0 bases at V and 2 bases at J, leaving 8 bases unmatched. From germline, CDR1 is SGHRS and CDR2 YFSETQ. The CDR3 runs to 17 residues. The CDR3 nucleotides are TGCGCCAGCAGCTTGGTACCTCGGGGGGGCAACACAGATACGCAGTATTTT. It specifies CASSLVPRGGNTDTQYF.